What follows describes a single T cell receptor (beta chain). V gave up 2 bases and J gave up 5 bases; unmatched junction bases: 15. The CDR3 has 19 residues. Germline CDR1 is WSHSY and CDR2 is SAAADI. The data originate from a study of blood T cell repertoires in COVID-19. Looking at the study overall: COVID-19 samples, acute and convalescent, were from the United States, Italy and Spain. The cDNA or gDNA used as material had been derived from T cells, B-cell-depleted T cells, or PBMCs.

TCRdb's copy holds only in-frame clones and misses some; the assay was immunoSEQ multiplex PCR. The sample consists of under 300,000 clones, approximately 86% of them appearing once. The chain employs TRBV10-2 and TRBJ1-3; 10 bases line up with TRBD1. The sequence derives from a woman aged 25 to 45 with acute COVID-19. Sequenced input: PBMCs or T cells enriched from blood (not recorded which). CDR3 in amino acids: CASSERGQGTSRSRNTIYF. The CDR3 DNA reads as TGCGCCAGCAGTGAGAGGGGACAGGGGACCAGTCGGTCTCGAAACACCATATATTTT.